The 20 T cell receptor beta chains below all came from one sample that was sequenced in a study of OX40 agonist ivuxolimab in advanced cancers. The data were produced by immunoSEQ multiplex PCR, yet TCRdb's version contains in-frame clones alone and is incomplete. The sample consists of under 60,000 clones, around 85% of them appearing once. Sequenced material: CD4+ or CD8+ T cells sorted from blood, taken in a trial of the OX40 agonist ivuxolimab. The receptors here all came from an adult with an advanced solid tumor such as melanoma, head and neck, liver or kidney cancer.

The chain couples TRBV14 to TRBJ2-7; D is ambiguous. Germline V CDR1 and CDR2: SGHDN, FVKESK. The CDR3 spans 15 residues. Trimming stripped 3 bases from V and 1 base from J, with 13 bases between. The CDR3 DNA reads as TGTGCCAGCAGCCAGATGTTTCAGCAATCCTACGAGCAGTACTTC. It translates to CASSQMFQQSYEQYF.

The rearrangement links TRBV5-1 to TRBJ1-2, with D unclear. Germline V gene sequence: CDR1 SGHRS, CDR2 YFSETQ. Trimming took off 4 bases at V and 1 base at J, with 8 bases between the two ends. The CDR3 spans 13 residues. CDR3 sequence (DNA): TGCGCCAGCAGCAACCAGGATAACTATGGCTACACCTTC. It yields the protein CASSNQDNYGYTF.

The V gene is TRBV6-5, the J gene TRBJ2-7; either TRBD1 or TRBD2 may fit D (6 bases each). Germline V gene data show CDR1 as MNHEY and CDR2 as SVGAGI. The CDR3 covers 14 residues. Trimming shortened V by 6 bases and J by 2 bases, and 14 bases separated the two germline ends. As DNA, the CDR3 is TGTGCCAGCAGCCTACGGGGGACAACCTACGAGCAGTACTTC. Translating it yields CASSLRGTTYEQYF.

The chain couples TRBV4-1 to TRBJ2-2, with 7 nucleotides matching TRBD1. Germline V gene sequence: CDR1 MGHRA, CDR2 YSYEKL. This CDR3 has 15 residues. The V gene end was trimmed by 7 bases and the J gene end by 0 bases; junction bases not matched to a gene: 5. In DNA, the CDR3 is TGCGCCAGCAACCGGGACAGCGCGAACACCGGGGAGCTGTTTTTT. Amino acids: CASNRDSANTGELFF.

This rearrangement joins TRBV11-2 to TRBJ2-7, with TRBD1 as a possible D gene (6 bases). Deletions cut 5 bases from V and 6 bases from J, with 11 bases between. There are 12 residues in the CDR3. Germline lookup yields CDR1 SGHAT and CDR2 FQNNGV. Here the CDR3 DNA reads TGTGCCAGCAGCCGAACAGGGCCCGAGCAGTACTTC. Protein: CASSRTGPEQYF.

The chain links TRBV5-5 to TRBJ1-5, with 7 bases lining up with TRBD1. CDR3 length: 16 residues. The V gene's germline CDR1 is SGHKS and CDR2 YYEKEE (reference sequence). Trimming took 3 bases from V and 0 from J; bases not matched to a gene: 6. The CDR3 DNA reads as TGTGCCAGCAGCTCAGGACAGGCAAATAGCAATCAGCCCCAGCATTTT. It encodes CASSSGQANSNQPQHF.

This chain uses TRBV15 with TRBJ2-3; D ambiguous. CDR1 and CDR2 (germline): LNHNV, YYDKDF (reference sequence). This CDR3 has 13 residues. Trimming took off 3 bases at V and 4 bases at J, with 8 bases between the two ends. The CDR3 here is CATSSLGADTQYF. The CDR3 DNA is TGTGCCACCAGCAGTTTGGGTGCAGATACGCAGTATTTT.

The chain is built from TRBV7-8 and TRBJ2-5, with D uncertain. The J call is in doubt because the DNA end fits TRBJ2-7 better. The CDR3 extends over 14 amino acids. CDR1 is SGHVS and CDR2 is FQNEAQ in the germline V gene. Here the CDR3 reads CASSFLGYTYEQYF. In nucleotides, the CDR3 is TGTGCCAGCAGCTTTTTAGGATACACCTACGAGCAGTACTTC.

This sequence joins TRBV20-1 and TRBJ2-3, with D uncertain. The CDR3 length is 11 residues. With 5 bases removed from V and 6 bases from J, the gap between germline ends came to 9 bases. CDR1 is DFQATT and CDR2 is SNEGSKA in the germline V gene (reference sequence). CDR3 protein: CSADGVDTQYF. The CDR3 region has the DNA TGCAGTGCTGATGGTGTGGATACGCAGTATTTT.

The chain recombines TRBV7-6 with TRBJ2-5; 7 bases are shared with TRBD2. CDR1 is SGHVS and CDR2 is FNYEAQ in the germline V gene. The CDR3 runs 17 residues. J was trimmed by 4 bases and V by 5 bases; bases with no gene match: 16. The CDR3 coding sequence is TGTGCCAGCAGCGAACTCTTAGCGGGCCTTTTGTCAGAGACCCAGTACTTC. Its translation: CASSELLAGLLSETQYF.

This chain joins TRBV5-4 and TRBJ2-1, with D unresolved. With 6 bases removed from V and 7 bases from J, the gap between germline ends came to 11 bases. Germline V CDR1 and CDR2: SGHNT, YYREEE (reference sequence). CDR3 length: 12 residues. CDR3 DNA: TGTGCCAGCACCCGCGGTTTGAATGAGCAGTTCTTC. Translated: CASTRGLNEQFF.

The rearrangement links TRBV15 to TRBJ2-7; D unresolved. Germline CDR1 LNHNV, CDR2 YYDKDF (reference sequence). The CDR3 has 16 residues. V lost 3 bases to trimming and J lost 5 bases, with 20 bases between them. The chain's CDR3 is CATSSSATAYPHEQYF. The CDR3 coding sequence is TGTGCCACCAGCAGCTCGGCCACAGCATACCCTCACGAGCAGTACTTC.

J is TRBJ1-5 and V is TRBV19; weak D call: TRBD1 (6 bases). Trimming removed 1 base from V and 3 bases from J, with 10 bases in between. The CDR3 loop spans 15 amino acids. CDR1 LNHDA and CDR2 SQIVND come from the germline V gene (reference sequence). Here the CDR3 DNA reads TGTGCCAGTAGTATAGTATCAGGGGCCAATCAGCCCCAGCATTTT. Its translation is CASSIVSGANQPQHF.

The rearrangement uses TRBV5-1 and TRBJ2-6; TRBD2 might be the D (6 bases). V dropped 0 bases and J dropped 2 bases, with 6 bases sitting between them. Germline values: CDR1 SGHRS, CDR2 YFSETQ. The CDR3 covers 15 residues. The CDR3 DNA reads TGCGCCAGCAGCTTGGGCGGGGCTGGGGCCAACGTCCTGACTTTC. It encodes CASSLGGAGANVLTF.

V and J are TRBV4-3 and TRBJ1-2; D remains ambiguous. Germline V gene data show CDR1 as LGHNA and CDR2 as YSLEER. V lost 0 bases and J lost 2, with 22 bases in between. The length of the CDR3 is 19 residues. The CDR3 spells CASSQERALSQPANYGYTF. The DNA of the CDR3 is TGCGCCAGCAGCCAAGAGAGGGCCCTTTCTCAACCGGCAAACTATGGCTACACCTTC.

The chain uses TRBV5-5 and TRBJ2-7; 7 nucleotides align to TRBD1. From germline, CDR1 is SGHKS and CDR2 YYEKEE (reference sequence). CDR3 length equals 15 residues. Trimming took 0 bases from V and 3 from J; bases not matched to a gene: 6. The CDR3 here is CASSLANRGLYEQYF. The CDR3 nucleotides are TGTGCCAGCAGCTTGGCTAATAGGGGGCTCTACGAGCAGTACTTC.

The chain carries TRBV11-2 and TRBJ2-7, with 10 positions matching TRBD1. From germline, CDR1 is SGHAT and CDR2 FQNNGV. Trimming removed 5 bases from V and 5 bases from J; junction bases left unmatched: 9. The CDR3 runs to 15 residues. CDR3 bases: TGTGCCAGCAGCCGCACCGGGACAGGGGCCCACGAGCAGTACTTC. This encodes CASSRTGTGAHEQYF.

This chain connects TRBV7-2 to TRBJ2-5; 7 positions agree with TRBD1. J gave up 1 base and V 5 bases, and 4 bases lay outside the gene matches. The CDR3 runs 14 residues. Germline CDR1 is SGHTA and CDR2 is FQGNSA. CDR3 in amino acids: CASSPRDSQETQYF. CDR3 bases: TGTGCCAGCAGCCCCCGGGACAGCCAAGAGACCCAGTACTTC. Supplemented by reference TRBV7-2 and TRBJ2-5, the full variable domain reads GAGVSQSPSNKVTEKGKDVELRCDPISGHTALYWYRQSLGQGLEFLIYFQGNSAPDKSGLPSDRFSAERTGGSVSTLTIQRTQQEDSAVYLCASSPRDSQETQYFGPGTRLLVL.

CDR3 coding DNA: TGTGCCAGCAGTTACTCGGTGGACGGGGCCTACGAGCAGTACTTC. Residues: CASSYSVDGAYEQYF. The rearrangement links TRBV6-5 to TRBJ2-7, with D tentatively TRBD2 (5 bases). The V gene lost 0 bases and the J gene lost 2 bases, with 11 bases spanning the gap. The CDR3 runs 15 residues. Germline V gene lookup returns CDR1 MNHEY and CDR2 SVGAGI.

The chain is built from TRBV29-1 and TRBJ2-2; the match to TRBD1 covers 8 bases. Germline V gene data show CDR1 as SQVTM and CDR2 as ANQGSEA. This CDR3 comprises 15 residues. Trimming at V came to 5 bases and at J to 3 bases, leaving 8 bases not matched to a gene. CDR3 DNA sequence: TGCAGCGTTACGACAGGGGCAATCGACACCGGGGAGCTGTTTTTT. Amino acid sequence: CSVTTGAIDTGELFF.